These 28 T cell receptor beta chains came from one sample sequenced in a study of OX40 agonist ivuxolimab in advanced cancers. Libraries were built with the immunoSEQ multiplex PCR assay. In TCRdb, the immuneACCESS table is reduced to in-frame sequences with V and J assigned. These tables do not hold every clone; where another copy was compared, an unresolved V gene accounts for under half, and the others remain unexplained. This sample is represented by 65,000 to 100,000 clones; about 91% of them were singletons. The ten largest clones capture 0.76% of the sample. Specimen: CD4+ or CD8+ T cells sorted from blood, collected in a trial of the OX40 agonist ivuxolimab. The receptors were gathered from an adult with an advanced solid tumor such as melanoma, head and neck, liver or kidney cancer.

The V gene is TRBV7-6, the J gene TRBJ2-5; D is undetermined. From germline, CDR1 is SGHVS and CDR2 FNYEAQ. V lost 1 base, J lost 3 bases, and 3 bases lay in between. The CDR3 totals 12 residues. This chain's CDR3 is CASSLVEETQYF. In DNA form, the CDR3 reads TGTGCCAGCAGCTTAGTCGAAGAGACCCAGTACTTC.

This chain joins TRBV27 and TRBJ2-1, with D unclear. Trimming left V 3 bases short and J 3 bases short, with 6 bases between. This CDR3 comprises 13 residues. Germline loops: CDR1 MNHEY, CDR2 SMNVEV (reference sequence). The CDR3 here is CASSFSLYNEQFF. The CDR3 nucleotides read TGTGCCAGCAGTTTTTCCCTCTACAATGAGCAGTTCTTC.

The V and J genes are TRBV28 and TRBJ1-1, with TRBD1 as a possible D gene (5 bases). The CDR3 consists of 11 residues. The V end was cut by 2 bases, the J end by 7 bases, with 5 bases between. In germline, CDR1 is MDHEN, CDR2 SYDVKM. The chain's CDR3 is CASSLQGEAFF. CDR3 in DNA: TGTGCCAGCAGTTTACAGGGTGAAGCTTTCTTT.

CDR3 sequence (DNA): TGTGCCAGCAATTTGGGACAGAATGGAAACACCATATATTTT. Encoded protein: CASNLGQNGNTIYF. The rearrangement uses TRBV5-8 and TRBJ1-3; TRBD1 matches at 7 bases. Trimming cost V 6 bases and J 3 bases; bases outside gene matches: 6. This CDR3 region has 14 residues. Germline CDR1 is SGHTS and CDR2 is YDEGEE.

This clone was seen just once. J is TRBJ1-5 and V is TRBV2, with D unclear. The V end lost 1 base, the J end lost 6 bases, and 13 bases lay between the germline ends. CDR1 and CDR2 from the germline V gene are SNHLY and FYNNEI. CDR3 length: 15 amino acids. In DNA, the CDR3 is TGTGCCAGCAGTGAAGGAAGGGCAGCTAGTCAGCCCCAGCATTTT. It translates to CASSEGRAASQPQHF.

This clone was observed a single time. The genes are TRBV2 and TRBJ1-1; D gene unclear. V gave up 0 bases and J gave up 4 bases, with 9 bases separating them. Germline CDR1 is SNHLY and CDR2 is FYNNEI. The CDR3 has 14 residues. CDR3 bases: TGTGCCAGCAGTGAAGCCCCCCCCGTCACTGAAGCTTTCTTT. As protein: CASSEAPPVTEAFF.

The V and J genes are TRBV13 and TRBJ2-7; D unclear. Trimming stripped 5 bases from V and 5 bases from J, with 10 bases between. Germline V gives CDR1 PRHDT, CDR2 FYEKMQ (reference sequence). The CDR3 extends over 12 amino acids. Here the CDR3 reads CASSHRIHEQYF. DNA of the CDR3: TGTGCCAGCAGCCACAGAATCCACGAGCAGTACTTC.

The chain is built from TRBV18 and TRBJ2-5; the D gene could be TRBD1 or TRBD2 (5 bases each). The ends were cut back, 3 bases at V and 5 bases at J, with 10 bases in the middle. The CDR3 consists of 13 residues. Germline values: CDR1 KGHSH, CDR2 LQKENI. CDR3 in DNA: TGTGCCAGCTCACCGGGACCGGGGGAGACCCAGTACTTC. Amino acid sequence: CASSPGPGETQYF.

CDR3 region: CASTLRGTGNTIYF. In DNA, the CDR3 is TGTGCCAGCACCCTCCGGGGGACCGGAAACACCATATATTTT. The chain uses TRBV28 and TRBJ1-3; perhaps TRBD1 as D (5 bases). Per the germline V gene, CDR1 is MDHEN and CDR2 is SYDVKM. The germline V and J ends were trimmed by 7 bases and 4 bases, with 14 bases remaining between them. The CDR3 runs to 14 residues.

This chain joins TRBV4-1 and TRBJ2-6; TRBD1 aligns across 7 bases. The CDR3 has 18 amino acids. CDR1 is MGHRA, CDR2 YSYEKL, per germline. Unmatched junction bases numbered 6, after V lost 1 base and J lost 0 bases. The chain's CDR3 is CASSQVPGQISGANVLTF. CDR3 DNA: TGCGCCAGCAGCCAAGTCCCGGGACAGATCTCTGGGGCCAACGTCCTGACTTTC.

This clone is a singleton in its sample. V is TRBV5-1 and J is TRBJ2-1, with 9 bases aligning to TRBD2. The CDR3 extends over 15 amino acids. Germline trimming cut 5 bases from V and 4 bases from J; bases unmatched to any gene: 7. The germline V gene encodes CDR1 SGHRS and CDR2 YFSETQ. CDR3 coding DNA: TGCGCCAGCAGTTGGACTAGCGCTCCTTACAATGAGCAGTTCTTC. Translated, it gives CASSWTSAPYNEQFF. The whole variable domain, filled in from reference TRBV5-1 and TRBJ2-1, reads KAGVTQTPRYLIKTRGQQVTLSCSPISGHRSVSWYQQTPGQGLQFLFEYFSETQRNKGNFPGRFSGRQFSNSRSEMNVSTLELGDSALYLCASSWTSAPYNEQFFGPGTRLTVL.

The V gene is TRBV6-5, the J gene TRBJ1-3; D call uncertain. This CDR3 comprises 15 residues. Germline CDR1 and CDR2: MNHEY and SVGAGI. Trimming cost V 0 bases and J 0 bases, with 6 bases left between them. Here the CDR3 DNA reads TGTGCCAGCAGTTACTCGAGCAGCTCTGGAAACACCATATATTTT. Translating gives CASSYSSSSGNTIYF.

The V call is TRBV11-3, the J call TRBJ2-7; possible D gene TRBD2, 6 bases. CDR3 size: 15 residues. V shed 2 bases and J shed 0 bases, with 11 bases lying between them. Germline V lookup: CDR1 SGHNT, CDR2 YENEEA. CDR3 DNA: TGTGCCAGCAGCTTATATCCGCGGGGCTCCTACGAGCAGTACTTC. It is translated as CASSLYPRGSYEQYF. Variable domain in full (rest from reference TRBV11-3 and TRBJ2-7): EAGVVQSPRYKIIEKKQPVAFWCNPISGHNTLYWYLQNLGQGPELLIRYENEEAVDDSQLPKDRFSAERLKGVDSTLKIQPAELGDSAVYLCASSLYPRGSYEQYFGPGTRLTVT.

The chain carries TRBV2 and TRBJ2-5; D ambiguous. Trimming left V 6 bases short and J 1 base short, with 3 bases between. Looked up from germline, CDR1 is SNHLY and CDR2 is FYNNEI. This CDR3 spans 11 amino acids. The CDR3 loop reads CASSLQETQYF. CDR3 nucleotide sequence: TGTGCCAGCAGCCTCCAAGAGACCCAGTACTTC. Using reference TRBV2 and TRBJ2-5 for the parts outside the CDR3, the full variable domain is EPEVTQTPSHQVTQMGQEVILRCVPISNHLYFYWYRQILGQKVEFLVSFYNNEISEKSEIFDDQFSVERPDGSNFTLKIRSTKLEDSAMYFCASSLQETQYFGPGTRLLVL.

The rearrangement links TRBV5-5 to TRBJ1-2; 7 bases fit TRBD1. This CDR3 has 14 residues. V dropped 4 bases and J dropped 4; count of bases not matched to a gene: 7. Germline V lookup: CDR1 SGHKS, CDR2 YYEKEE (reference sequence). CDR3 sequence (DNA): TGTGCCAGCAGCAATGGACAGGCGTCCTATGGCTACACCTTC. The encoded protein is CASSNGQASYGYTF.

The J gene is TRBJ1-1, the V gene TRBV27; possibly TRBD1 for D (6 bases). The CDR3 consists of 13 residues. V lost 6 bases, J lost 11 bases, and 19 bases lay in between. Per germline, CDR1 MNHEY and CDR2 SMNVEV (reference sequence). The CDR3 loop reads CASSAGTPNRAFF. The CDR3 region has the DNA TGTGCCAGCAGCGCCGGGACACCTAATAGGGCTTTCTTT.

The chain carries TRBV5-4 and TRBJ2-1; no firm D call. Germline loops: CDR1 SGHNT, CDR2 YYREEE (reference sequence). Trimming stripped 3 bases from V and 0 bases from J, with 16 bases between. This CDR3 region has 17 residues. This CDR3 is CASSSGLVSGSYNEQFF. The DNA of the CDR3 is TGTGCCAGCAGCTCGGGCTTAGTAAGTGGCTCCTACAATGAGCAGTTCTTC.

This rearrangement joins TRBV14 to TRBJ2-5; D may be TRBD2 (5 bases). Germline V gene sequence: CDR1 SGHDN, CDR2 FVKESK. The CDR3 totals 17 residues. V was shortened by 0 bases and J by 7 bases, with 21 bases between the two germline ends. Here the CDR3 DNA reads TGTGCCAGCAGCCAAGATGTCCCTAGCCGTCAAAAGGGGACCCAGTACTTC. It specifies CASSQDVPSRQKGTQYF.

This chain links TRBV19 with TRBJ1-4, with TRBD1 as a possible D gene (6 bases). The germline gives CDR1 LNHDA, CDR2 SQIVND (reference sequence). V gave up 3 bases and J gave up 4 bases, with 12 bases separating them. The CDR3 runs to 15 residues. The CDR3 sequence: CASSMGAAFNEKLFF. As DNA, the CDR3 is TGTGCCAGTAGTATGGGGGCGGCATTTAATGAAAAACTGTTTTTT. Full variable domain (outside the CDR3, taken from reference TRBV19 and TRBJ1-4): DGGITQSPKYLFRKEGQNVTLSCEQNLNHDAMYWYRQDPGQGLRLIYYSQIVNDFQKGDIAEGYSVSREKKESFPLTVTSAQKNPTAFYLCASSMGAAFNEKLFFGSGTQLSVL.

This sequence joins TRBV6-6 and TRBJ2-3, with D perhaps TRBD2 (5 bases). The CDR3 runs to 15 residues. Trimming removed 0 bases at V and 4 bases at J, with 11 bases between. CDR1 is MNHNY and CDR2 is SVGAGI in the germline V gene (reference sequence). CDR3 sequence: CASSYSRLAADTQYF. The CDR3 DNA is TGTGCCAGCAGTTACTCCCGTCTAGCCGCAGATACGCAGTATTTT.

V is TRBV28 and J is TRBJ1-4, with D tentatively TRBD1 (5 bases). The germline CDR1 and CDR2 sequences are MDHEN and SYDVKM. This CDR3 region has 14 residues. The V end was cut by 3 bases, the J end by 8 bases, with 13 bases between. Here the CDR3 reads CASSLGRVGEKLFF. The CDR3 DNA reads TGTGCCAGCAGTTTGGGACGTGTCGGAGAAAAACTGTTTTTT.

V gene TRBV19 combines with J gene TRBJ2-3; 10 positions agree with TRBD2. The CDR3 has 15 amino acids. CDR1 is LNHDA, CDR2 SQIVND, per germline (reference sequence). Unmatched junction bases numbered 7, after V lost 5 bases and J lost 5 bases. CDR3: CASSPLAGVVDTQYF. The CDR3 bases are TGTGCCAGTAGTCCCCTAGCGGGAGTGGTAGATACGCAGTATTTT.

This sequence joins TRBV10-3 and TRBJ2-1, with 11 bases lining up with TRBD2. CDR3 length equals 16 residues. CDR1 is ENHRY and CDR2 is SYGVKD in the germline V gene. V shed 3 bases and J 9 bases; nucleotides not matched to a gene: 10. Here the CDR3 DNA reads TGTGCCATCAGTGATGTAGGTGGTAGCGGGAGGGTTGAGCAGTTCTTC. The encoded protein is CAISDVGGSGRVEQFF.

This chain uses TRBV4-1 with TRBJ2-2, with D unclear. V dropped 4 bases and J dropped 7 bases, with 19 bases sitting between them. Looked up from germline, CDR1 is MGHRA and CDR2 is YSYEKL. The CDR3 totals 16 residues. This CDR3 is CASSPARTNKVGELFF. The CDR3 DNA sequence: TGCGCCAGCAGCCCTGCCAGAACCAACAAGGTCGGGGAGCTGTTTTTT.

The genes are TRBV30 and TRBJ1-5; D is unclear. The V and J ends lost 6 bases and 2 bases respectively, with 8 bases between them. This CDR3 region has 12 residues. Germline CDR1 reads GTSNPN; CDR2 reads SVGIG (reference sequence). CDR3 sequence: CACSPGNQPQHF. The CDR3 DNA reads TGTGCCTGTTCCCCGGGCAATCAGCCCCAGCATTTT. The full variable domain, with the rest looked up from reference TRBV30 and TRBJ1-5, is SQTIHQWPATLVQPVGSPLSLECTVEGTSNPNLYWYRQAAGRGLQLLFYSVGIGQISSEVPQNLSASRPQDRQFILSSKKLLLSDSGFYLCACSPGNQPQHFGDGTRLSIL.

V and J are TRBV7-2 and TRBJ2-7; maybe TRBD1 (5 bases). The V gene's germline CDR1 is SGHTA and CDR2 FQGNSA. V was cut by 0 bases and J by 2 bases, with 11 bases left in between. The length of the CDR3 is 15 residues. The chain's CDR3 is CASSLAQGPAYEQYF. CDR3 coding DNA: TGTGCCAGCAGCTTAGCGCAGGGCCCCGCCTACGAGCAGTACTTC. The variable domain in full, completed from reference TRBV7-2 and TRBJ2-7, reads GAGVSQSPSNKVTEKGKDVELRCDPISGHTALYWYRQSLGQGLEFLIYFQGNSAPDKSGLPSDRFSAERTGGSVSTLTIQRTQQEDSAVYLCASSLAQGPAYEQYFGPGTRLTVT.

The CDR3 DNA reads as TGTGCCAGCAGTTTAAAAGGGGGTTACGAGCAGTACTTC. This encodes CASSLKGGYEQYF. This chain links TRBV27 with TRBJ2-7; possibly TRBD1 for D (6 bases). This CDR3 has 13 residues. With 2 bases removed from V and 4 bases from J, the gap between germline ends came to 9 bases. From germline, CDR1 is MNHEY and CDR2 SMNVEV (reference sequence).

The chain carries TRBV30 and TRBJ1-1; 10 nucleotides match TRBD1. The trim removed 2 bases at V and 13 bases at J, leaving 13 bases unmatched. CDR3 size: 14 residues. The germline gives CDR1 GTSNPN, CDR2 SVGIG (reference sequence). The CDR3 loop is CAWSPGTGVVIDFF. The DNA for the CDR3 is TGTGCCTGGAGTCCCGGGACAGGGGTTGTTATCGATTTCTTT. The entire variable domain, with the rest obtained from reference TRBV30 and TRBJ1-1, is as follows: SQTIHQWPATLVQPVGSPLSLECTVEGTSNPNLYWYRQAAGRGLQLLFYSVGIGQISSEVPQNLSASRPQDRQFILSSKKLLLSDSGFYLCAWSPGTGVVIDFFGQGTRLTVV.